This T cell receptor (beta chain) was found in a study of blood T cell repertoires in COVID-19. As for the study in general: Samples taken during acute and convalescent COVID-19 were collected in the United States, Italy and Spain. Sources were T cells, B-cell-depleted T cells, or PBMCs; the material itself was cDNA or gDNA.

The CDR3 runs 14 residues. Germline V gene lookup returns CDR1 MNHEY and CDR2 SMNVEV (reference sequence). V shed 6 bases and J 4 bases; nucleotides not matched to a gene: 8. Up to 2 weeks before entering the study, exposed participants had met a COVID-19 case. Original data processing: Amplification from reference gene primers served as the basis for estimated nucleated cell counts. Assay used: immunoSEQ multiplex PCR; TCRdb lists only in-frame clones, some missing. V and J calls and clone size are those listed in that table; D and trimming were worked out from the DNA. Of some 300,000 clones in the sample, 90% to 95% are singletons; the top ten hold around 4.2%.

The sequence derives from a woman younger than 45 who had been exposed to COVID-19. The sequencing sample was made of PBMCs or T cells enriched from blood (not recorded which). The V gene is TRBV27, the J gene TRBJ2-7; 8 bases are a match to TRBD2. CDR3 loop: CASSLGRGVYEQYF. The CDR3 DNA is TGTGCCAGCAGCCTGGGGCGGGGGGTTTACGAGCAGTACTTC.